This is a list of T cell receptor beta chains from one sample in a study of blood T cells in healthy people across ages. Using its own MiXCR run on the 5' RACE reads, TCRdb lists one record per CDR3 protein. The sample contains roughly 800,000 distinct CDR3 sequences, nearly 60% of which appear only once. Sample: blood. Source of these receptors: a man aged 30-40 years in good health. The conserved cysteine and the conserved F or W are not part of the CDR3 here. Each record gives: V gene, J gene, clone size, CDR3 protein. For some rows the clone size is stated as once, few or many, or as a class when expanded; others skip it.

>TRBV15|TRBJ2-3|NA
ATSRDLGLDTQY
>TRBV28|TRBJ2-7|NA
ASRAGTRGHEQY
>TRBV7-9|TRBJ1-2|few
ASSPPLSILGNYGYT
>TRBV9|TRBJ2-3|once
ASSVNGRDTDTQY
>TRBV6-1|TRBJ2-2|NA
ASSESWGLNTGELF
>TRBV15|TRBJ2-5|NA
ATSRDLSVTLGTQY
>TRBV4-2|TRBJ2-2|NA
ASSQEKGGTGELF
>TRBV28|TRBJ2-3|NA
ASPGPGTDTQY
>TRBV6-1|TRBJ1-2|few
ASSEWVPGGYT
>TRBV25-1|TRBJ2-5|few
ASGGPLAETQY
>TRBV6-5|NA|NA
ASSGQGLGTQY